This TCR beta chain was profiled in a study of shared clonotypes between healthy human individuals. Study results and limitations: Clonotypes that were shared across a handful of donors made up 4% to 6% of naive CD4 clonotypes.

A word on this clone: What it recognizes is unknown.

Using immunoSEQ multiplex PCR, the repertoire was profiled, and TCRdb retains in-frame clones only, with some absent. This sample yields about a million clones, of which about 76% are seen a single time; 1.4% to 1.5% belongs to the top ten. The CDR3 is 16 amino acids. J gave up 4 bases and V 4 bases, and 8 bases lay outside the gene matches. Germline V gene data show CDR1 as MDHEN and CDR2 as SYDVKM. The chain has TRBV28 and TRBJ1-5; 9 bases agree with TRBD1. This receptor was taken from a man in his late teens or twenties in good health. Input material: memory CD4+ T cells sorted from blood. Stated subset: CD45RA-negative fraction. Here the CDR3 reads CASSSPGTGTNQPQHF. CDR3 DNA sequence: TGTGCCAGCAGTTCCCCTGGGACAGGGACAAATCAGCCCCAGCATTTT.